Sequencing of this TCR beta chain was carried out in a study of a mutant IDH1 vaccine in newly diagnosed glioma. Clones were sequenced by immunoSEQ multiplex PCR, and TCRdb holds only the in-frame ones, with some missing. The data contain about 48,000 clones, 75% to 85% of them singletons. A word on this clone: Its target is unknown.

The sample's time point: week 35, safety follow-up. With topical imiquimod, each dose of the vaccine consisted of 300 ug of mutant IDH1 20-mer peptide. Germline V gene sequence: CDR1 SGHRS, CDR2 YFSETQ. The CDR3 has 16 amino acids. The V segment lost 4 bases and the J segment 0 bases; nucleotides outside the gene matches: 5. The TCR originated in a man aged 40-49 years with glioma. Specimen: PBMCs, collected from a glioma patient whose treatment included an IDH1 peptide vaccine. The chain recombines TRBV5-1 with TRBJ2-3, with 10 positions matching TRBD2. CDR3 loop: CASSPMTSGSTDTQYF. Here the CDR3 DNA reads TGCGCCAGCAGCCCGATGACTAGCGGGAGCACAGATACGCAGTATTTT. Full variable domain (missing parts from reference TRBV5-1 and TRBJ2-3): KAGVTQTPRYLIKTRGQQVTLSCSPISGHRSVSWYQQTPGQGLQFLFEYFSETQRNKGNFPGRFSGRQFSNSRSEMNVSTLELGDSALYLCASSPMTSGSTDTQYFGPGTRLTVL.